The 18 T cell receptor beta chains presented below share a single source sample, sequenced in a study of blood T cell repertoires in COVID-19. The table came from immunoSEQ multiplex PCR; TCRdb's copy has only in-frame clones and leaves some out. The sample carries some 120,000 clones, 80% to 90% recorded once. The sequenced material came from peripheral blood. The receptors were gathered from a human donor in a cohort sampled during active COVID-19.

The genes are TRBV7-2 and TRBJ1-1, with D unclear. Germline V lookup: CDR1 SGHTA, CDR2 FQGNSA. The CDR3 contains 14 residues. The germline V and J ends were trimmed by 5 bases and 4 bases, with 14 bases remaining between them. In DNA, the CDR3 is TGTGCCAGCAGCACCTGGGGAGGGTCCACTGAAGCTTTCTTT. Translating it yields CASSTWGGSTEAFF.

Of note for this clone: At one of its ends the junction is not consistent with the germline gene, which may arise from a read error. This rearrangement joins TRBV5-1 to TRBJ1-2; TRBD1 agrees at 8 bases. Germline loops: CDR1 SGHRS, CDR2 YFSETQ. CDR3 length: 12 amino acids. CDR3 bases: TGCGCCAGCAGCTTGGAGGGGACAGGACAAAACTTC. Its translation: CASSLEGTGQNF.

This clone was detected once. The V gene is TRBV10-3, the J gene TRBJ1-2, with D tentatively TRBD1 (5 bases). The CDR3 spans 13 residues. V shed 10 bases and J shed 0 bases, with 12 bases lying between them. From germline, CDR1 is ENHRY and CDR2 SYGVKD. Here the CDR3 reads CATTGLANYGYTF. CDR3 sequence (DNA): TGTGCCACCACAGGCTTGGCTAACTATGGCTACACCTTC.

The chain joins TRBV4-2 to TRBJ1-2; 10 bases line up with TRBD1. The CDR3 has 16 amino acids. Germline V gene sequence: CDR1 LGHNA, CDR2 YNFKEQ. Trimming cost V 0 bases and J 4 bases; bases outside gene matches: 5. CDR3 nucleotides: TGTGCCAGCAGCCAAGATGTAGGACAGGGGGGCTATGGCTACACCTTC. Its translation is CASSQDVGQGGYGYTF.

V is TRBV11-2 and J is TRBJ1-2, with 7 positions matching TRBD1. The CDR3 length is 13 residues. The trim removed 5 bases at V and 4 bases at J, leaving 4 bases unmatched. Germline CDR1 is SGHAT and CDR2 is FQNNGV. The CDR3 region is CASSQGQLYGYTF. In DNA form, the CDR3 reads TGTGCCAGCAGCCAGGGACAGCTCTATGGCTACACCTTC. Full variable domain (outside the CDR3, taken from reference TRBV11-2 and TRBJ1-2): EAGVAQSPRYKIIEKRQSVAFWCNPISGHATLYWYQQILGQGPKLLIQFQNNGVVDDSQLPKDRFSAERLKGVDSTLKIQPAKLEDSAVYLCASSQGQLYGYTFGSGTRLTVV.

This rearrangement joins TRBV10-2 to TRBJ2-4, with TRBD1 identical over 8 bases. The CDR3 extends over 15 amino acids. Per germline, CDR1 WSHSY and CDR2 SAAADI. With 3 bases clipped from V and 6 bases from J, the junction kept 7 bases outside the gene matches. CDR3 amino acids: CASSEGQGAANIQYF. CDR3 coding DNA: TGCGCCAGCAGTGAAGGGCAGGGGGCGGCAAACATTCAGTACTTC.

The rearrangement uses TRBV19 and TRBJ1-3; 8 bases agree with TRBD1. After removal of 6 bases from V and 8 bases from J, the junction contained 9 bases not matched to a gene. Germline CDR1 reads LNHDA; CDR2 reads SQIVND (reference sequence). This CDR3 has 14 amino acids. CDR3 sequence reads: CASSVRDRSYTIYF. DNA of the CDR3: TGTGCCAGTAGCGTCCGGGACAGGAGTTACACCATATATTTT. Full variable domain (missing parts from reference TRBV19 and TRBJ1-3): DGGITQSPKYLFRKEGQNVTLSCEQNLNHDAMYWYRQDPGQGLRLIYYSQIVNDFQKGDIAEGYSVSREKKESFPLTVTSAQKNPTAFYLCASSVRDRSYTIYFGEGSWLTVV.

This sequence joins TRBV13 and TRBJ1-2; D uncertain. Between the trimmed V and J ends, which lost 5 bases and 8 bases, there was a span of 15 bases. The germline V gene has CDR1 PRHDT and CDR2 FYEKMQ (reference sequence). CDR3 size: 13 residues. In DNA, the CDR3 is TGTGCCAGCAGCGTCGGAGACGGTGGCGGCTACACCTTC. This gives the protein CASSVGDGGGYTF.

The chain uses TRBV3-1 (or the pseudogene TRBV3-2) and TRBJ2-7; 8 bases fit TRBD1. Germline V CDR1 and CDR2: LGHDT, YNNKEL (reference sequence). The CDR3 consists of 16 residues. Germline trimming cut 4 bases from V and 3 bases from J; bases unmatched to any gene: 11. The CDR3 is CASSLTAGGVIYEQYF. CDR3 bases: TGTGCCAGCAGCCTTACCGCAGGGGGCGTAATCTACGAGCAGTACTTC.

Points on this clone: Germline is not matched at one junction end, which may reflect a read error. The chain recombines TRBV28 with TRBJ2-2; TRBD2 is a possible D gene (7 bases). CDR1 is MDHEN, CDR2 SYDVKM, per germline. The CDR3 contains 15 residues. The CDR3 coding sequence is TGTGCCCGCAGTTTGGGGGGGGGCGGCACCGGGGAGCTGTTTTTT. It translates to CARSLGGGGTGELFF.

This sequence joins TRBV3-1 (or the pseudogene TRBV3-2) and TRBJ1-4, with D unresolved. The germline CDR1 and CDR2 sequences are LGHDT and YNNKEL (reference sequence). With 4 bases removed from V and 5 bases from J, the gap between germline ends came to 11 bases. This CDR3 spans 14 amino acids. The CDR3 DNA reads TGTGCCAGCAGCCTCAGGAACCTAAATGAAAAACTGTTTTTT. Its translation: CASSLRNLNEKLFF.

The chain is built from TRBV5-4 and TRBJ2-7; D perhaps matches TRBD2 (7 bases). Germline CDR1 reads SGHNT; CDR2 reads YYREEE (reference sequence). The CDR3 contains 15 residues. V was shortened by 0 bases and J by 5 bases, with 15 bases between the two germline ends. In DNA, the CDR3 is TGTGCCAGCAGCTTGGTCGGACTAGGGGGGAACGAGCAGTACTTC. Protein: CASSLVGLGGNEQYF.

The CDR3 protein is CASSLGGPPNYGYTF. The CDR3 DNA is TGTGCCAGCAGCTTGGGAGGTCCTCCTAACTATGGCTACACCTTC. The chain is built from TRBV5-4 and TRBJ1-2; no firm D call. The V end lost 0 bases, the J end lost 0 bases, and 9 bases lay between the germline ends. Germline assignment: CDR1 SGHNT and CDR2 YYREEE (reference sequence). CDR3 length equals 15 residues.

As concerns this clone: A read error may account for a junction end that differs from germline. The chain combines TRBV7-6 with TRBJ2-7; D is possibly TRBD2 (6 bases). In germline, CDR1 is SGHVS, CDR2 FNYEAQ. CDR3 length: 16 residues. CDR3 sequence (DNA): TGTGCCAGCAGCTTAGACTTGGAAGGAGGGTCCTTCGAGCAGTACTTC. It translates to CASSLDLEGGSFEQYF.

CDR3 coding DNA: TGCGCCAGCAGCCAAGCGCAGGACACAGATACGCAGTATTTT. This gives the protein CASSQAQDTDTQYF. The genes are TRBV4-1 and TRBJ2-3, with D uncertain. Germline values: CDR1 MGHRA, CDR2 YSYEKL. V shed 1 base and J shed 2 bases, with 7 bases lying between them. The CDR3 covers 14 residues.

The rearrangement joins TRBV7-6 to TRBJ1-2; D is undetermined. Germline lookup yields CDR1 SGHVS and CDR2 FNYEAQ. This CDR3 is built from 15 residues. Trimming removed 5 bases at V and 8 bases at J, with 21 bases between. CDR3 nucleotide sequence: TGTGCCAGCAGCCGGGTACCCGAACCACCGTCAGGCTACACCTTC. It is translated as CASSRVPEPPSGYTF.

This rearrangement joins TRBV3-1 (or the pseudogene TRBV3-2) to TRBJ1-2, with D hard to call. V was pared by 0 bases and J by 3 bases, with 8 bases between. CDR3 length equals 14 residues. The germline gives CDR1 LGHDT, CDR2 YNNKEL (reference sequence). DNA of the CDR3: TGTGCCAGCAGCCAAGATTCCGGGTACTATGGCTACACCTTC. This sequence encodes CASSQDSGYYGYTF.

The chain has TRBV4-2 and TRBJ1-1, with D hard to call. CDR1 is LGHNA, CDR2 YNFKEQ, per germline. The germline V and J ends were trimmed by 7 bases and 2 bases, with 17 bases remaining between them. This CDR3 is 15 amino acids long. CDR3 DNA: TGTGCCAGCACCCCTCCGGGAGTTGTCAACACTGAAGCTTTCTTT. This translates into CASTPPGVVNTEAFF.